What follows is one TCR beta chain and its context. Running of the assay took place at deep level. The assay was immunoSEQ multiplex PCR, and TCRdb's table has in-frame clones only and misses some. Of some 660,000 clones listed, 73% are singletons. The data are from a study of shared clonotypes between healthy human individuals. CDR3 length: 19 amino acids. V lost 1 base to trimming and J lost 2 bases; unmatched junction nucleotides: 17. Germline V lookup: CDR1 SGHRS, CDR2 YFSETQ. The specimen sequenced was memory CD4+ T cells sorted from blood. Stated subset: CD45RA-negative fraction. The chain employs TRBV5-1 and TRBJ2-7, with TRBD1 identical over 8 bases. The clonotype comes from a woman aged 30 to 39 in good health. CDR3 DNA sequence: TGCGCCAGCAGCTTGAGGGCAGGGGGCTATCGGACCAATACCTACGAGCAGTACTTC. As protein: CASSLRAGGYRTNTYEQYF.